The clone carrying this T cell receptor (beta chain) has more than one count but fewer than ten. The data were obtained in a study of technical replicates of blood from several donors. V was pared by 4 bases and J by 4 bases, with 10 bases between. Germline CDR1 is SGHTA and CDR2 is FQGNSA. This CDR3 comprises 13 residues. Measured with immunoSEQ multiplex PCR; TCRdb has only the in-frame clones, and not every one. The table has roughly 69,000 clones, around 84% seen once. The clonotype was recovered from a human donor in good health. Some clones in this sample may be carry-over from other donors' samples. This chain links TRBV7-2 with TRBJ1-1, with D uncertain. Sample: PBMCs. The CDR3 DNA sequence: TGTGCCAGCAGCTCGGAAAGGAGCACTGAAGCTTTCTTT. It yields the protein CASSSERSTEAFF.